The 23 T cell receptor beta chains below were found in one sample sequenced in a study of beta chain features in type 1 diabetes. cDNA synthesis used the whole RNA isolate, giving expressed TCRB sequences. Using immunoSEQ multiplex PCR, the repertoire was profiled, and TCRdb retains in-frame clones only, with some absent. Of about 240,000 clones listed, around a quarter are singletons. The source material was central memory CD4+ T cells from blood. These receptors came from a man aged 25-45 years in good health.

The chain carries TRBV6-1 and TRBJ2-7; D remains unclear. Trimming left V 6 bases short and J 5 bases short, with 5 bases between. CDR3 size: 10 residues. From germline, CDR1 is MNHNS and CDR2 SASEGT. The CDR3 DNA reads as TGTGCCAGCAGATGGGACGAGCAGTACTTC. As protein: CASRWDEQYF.

This clone was observed a handful of times. The DNA of the CDR3 is TGTGCCAGCAGCCGAAGGGGACAGGGAGGAAACATTCAGTACTTC. Encoded protein: CASSRRGQGGNIQYF. The V call is TRBV27, the J call TRBJ2-4; 9 positions match TRBD1. J was trimmed by 6 bases and V by 6 bases; bases with no gene match: 9. Germline V gene sequence: CDR1 MNHEY, CDR2 SMNVEV (reference sequence). This CDR3 is 15 amino acids long.

The table lists this clone with a few counts. The chain links TRBV29-1 to TRBJ2-6, with D possibly being TRBD2 (6 bases). V lost 0 bases and J lost 6, with 21 bases in between. Germline CDR1 is SQVTM and CDR2 is ANQGSEA. The CDR3 runs to 18 residues. The CDR3 reads CSVEEGARAGKSANVLTF. The CDR3 DNA is TGCAGCGTTGAAGAGGGAGCCAGGGCGGGGAAGTCGGCCAACGTCCTGACTTTC.

This clone showed up just a few times. This CDR3 is also generated by other DNA sequences in the sample. This rearrangement joins TRBV20-1 to TRBJ2-5; D not resolved. The CDR3 has 11 amino acids. The V and J ends lost 2 bases and 2 bases respectively, with 3 bases between them. Germline assignment: CDR1 DFQATT and CDR2 SNEGSKA (reference sequence). The CDR3 spells CSARPQETQYF. Written as DNA, the CDR3 is TGCAGTGCTAGACCACAAGAGACCCAGTACTTC.

This clone was picked up a small number of times. V and J are TRBV5-1 and TRBJ2-1; 8 nucleotides align to TRBD2. The trim removed 4 bases at V and 7 bases at J, leaving 7 bases unmatched. CDR3 length equals 14 residues. Germline V gene sequence: CDR1 SGHRS, CDR2 YFSETQ. The CDR3 is CASSTQREHNEQFF. DNA of the CDR3: TGCGCCAGCAGCACCCAGCGGGAGCATAATGAGCAGTTCTTC.

V gene TRBV4-3 combines with J gene TRBJ2-1; possible D gene TRBD2, 6 bases. CDR3 length: 15 residues. Between the trimmed V and J ends, which lost 3 bases and 5 bases, there was a span of 14 bases. CDR1 is LGHNA and CDR2 is YSLEER in the germline V gene. CDR3 coding DNA: TGCGCCAGCAGCCACGGGGACTTGCCTAACAATGAGCAGTTCTTC. This sequence encodes CASSHGDLPNNEQFF.

The chain has TRBV30 and TRBJ2-1, with TRBD2 as a possible D gene (6 bases). Trimming shortened V by 0 bases and J by 7 bases, and 19 bases separated the two germline ends. From germline, CDR1 is GTSNPN and CDR2 SVGIG (reference sequence). CDR3 size: 16 residues. CDR3 in amino acids: CAWSVPGRKGHNEQFF. The DNA for the CDR3 is TGTGCCTGGAGTGTACCCGGGAGAAAGGGGCATAATGAGCAGTTCTTC.

The chain has TRBV5-1 and TRBJ2-5; no reliable D call. V was pared by 1 base and J by 5 bases, with 6 bases between. The CDR3 is made up of 12 amino acids. Germline V CDR1 and CDR2: SGHRS, YFSETQ. The CDR3 loop is CASSLLSETQYF. The CDR3, as DNA: TGCGCCAGCAGCTTGCTCTCCGAGACCCAGTACTTC.

The chain is built from TRBV7-2 and TRBJ2-3, with TRBD2 matching over 12 bases. CDR1 is SGHTA and CDR2 is FQGNSA in the germline V gene. The CDR3 has 15 amino acids. V lost 5 bases and J lost 7; bases outside the gene matches: 7. CDR3 sequence (DNA): TGTGCCAGCAGCCCGAGGACTAGCGGGGATAATACGCAGTATTTT. Protein product: CASSPRTSGDNTQYF. Drawing the rest from reference TRBV7-2 and TRBJ2-3, the complete variable domain is GAGVSQSPSNKVTEKGKDVELRCDPISGHTALYWYRQSLGQGLEFLIYFQGNSAPDKSGLPSDRFSAERTGGSVSTLTIQRTQQEDSAVYLCASSPRTSGDNTQYFGPGTRLTVL.

The J gene is TRBJ2-7, the V gene TRBV5-1; TRBD1 aligns across 9 bases. Germline CDR1 reads SGHRS; CDR2 reads YFSETQ. With V trimmed by 4 bases and J by 2 bases, 4 bases remained unmatched. The CDR3 consists of 14 residues. The DNA for the CDR3 is TGCGCCAGCAGCCCATGGACAGGGGCCTACGAGCAGTACTTC. It codes for CASSPWTGAYEQYF. The full variable domain, in which reference TRBV5-1 and TRBJ2-7 provide the parts outside the CDR3, is KAGVTQTPRYLIKTRGQQVTLSCSPISGHRSVSWYQQTPGQGLQFLFEYFSETQRNKGNFPGRFSGRQFSNSRSEMNVSTLELGDSALYLCASSPWTGAYEQYFGPGTRLTVT.

V usage is TRBV6-5 and J usage is TRBJ2-1; 7 positions agree with TRBD2. Trimming took 2 bases from V and 7 from J; bases not matched to a gene: 11. The CDR3 runs to 16 residues. The V gene's germline CDR1 is MNHEY and CDR2 SVGAGI. CDR3 region: CASSYSWREYENEQFF. DNA of the CDR3: TGTGCCAGCAGTTACAGTTGGCGGGAGTACGAAAATGAGCAGTTCTTC.

The rearrangement uses TRBV29-1 and TRBJ2-2; no reliable D call. CDR1 and CDR2 from the germline V gene are SQVTM and ANQGSEA. This CDR3 is built from 12 residues. V was clipped by 1 base and J by 0 bases, with 0 bases between them. In DNA, the CDR3 is TGCAGCGTTGAAGCGAACACCGGGGAGCTGTTTTTT. Residues: CSVEANTGELFF.

This clone was found a few times. The V gene is TRBV10-3, the J gene TRBJ2-7; 8 bases fit TRBD2. CDR1 is ENHRY, CDR2 SYGVKD, per germline. The CDR3 has 12 residues. Trimming removed 6 bases from V and 6 bases from J; junction bases left unmatched: 4. For the CDR3, the DNA is TGTGCCATCAGGAGCCTAGCGGGCGAGCAGTACTTC. It specifies CAIRSLAGEQYF.

The J gene is TRBJ2-3, the V gene TRBV7-6; 8 nucleotides align to TRBD2. The length of the CDR3 is 15 residues. Germline CDR1 SGHVS, CDR2 FNYEAQ. The trim removed 1 base at V and 1 base at J, leaving 1 base unmatched. The CDR3 region is CASSLGRGGTDTQYF. CDR3 DNA sequence: TGTGCCAGCAGCTTAGGGCGGGGGGGCACAGATACGCAGTATTTT.

This clone was found a few times. The sample contains more than one DNA sequence encoding this CDR3. The V gene is TRBV7-2, the J gene TRBJ2-1; no firm D call. Per the germline V gene, CDR1 is SGHTA and CDR2 is FQGNSA. Trimming took off 4 bases at V and 0 bases at J, with 4 bases between the two ends. The CDR3 covers 13 residues. The CDR3 protein is CASSSSSYNEQFF. CDR3 bases: TGTGCCAGCAGCTCGAGCTCCTACAATGAGCAGTTCTTC.

The chain employs TRBV7-2 and TRBJ2-5; 11 bases are shared with TRBD2. This CDR3 region has 19 residues. Trimming cost V 10 bases and J 3 bases; bases outside gene matches: 22. Germline CDR1 is SGHTA and CDR2 is FQGNSA. The CDR3 is CATQKMVAGGAQLEETQYF. The CDR3 DNA sequence: TGTGCCACCCAGAAAATGGTAGCGGGAGGGGCTCAGTTGGAAGAGACCCAGTACTTC.

This sequence joins TRBV4-1 and TRBJ2-2, with TRBD2 matching 8 bases. V was pared by 4 bases and J by 6 bases, with 16 bases of the junction left unmatched. CDR3 size: 18 residues. Germline values: CDR1 MGHRA, CDR2 YSYEKL. The CDR3 spells CASSPLGKTSVFPGELFF. For the CDR3, the DNA is TGCGCCAGCAGCCCACTTGGTAAGACTAGCGTGTTCCCCGGGGAGCTGTTTTTT.

There are many counts of this clone. The rearrangement links TRBV15 to TRBJ2-4; TRBD1 aligns across 10 bases. The V segment lost 4 bases and the J segment 8 bases; nucleotides outside the gene matches: 5. CDR3 length equals 14 residues. CDR1 and CDR2 from the germline V gene are LNHNV and YYDKDF (reference sequence). The CDR3, as DNA: TGTGCCACCAGCACCGGACAGGGGGGATACATTCAGTACTTC. It yields the protein CATSTGQGGYIQYF.

This clone was picked up many times. This chain links TRBV2 with TRBJ2-3; no firm D call. Trimming pared 8 bases from V and 0 bases from J, leaving 12 bases between. The CDR3 contains 14 residues. The V gene's germline CDR1 is SNHLY and CDR2 FYNNEI. This CDR3 is CASLATHSTDTQYF. DNA of the CDR3: TGTGCCAGCCTTGCGACCCATAGCACAGATACGCAGTATTTT.

This clone occurred a few times. The chain employs TRBV18 and TRBJ2-7, with 10 positions matching TRBD1. The CDR3 is made up of 14 amino acids. Germline CDR1 is KGHSH and CDR2 is LQKENI. The V segment lost 7 bases and the J segment 6 bases; nucleotides outside the gene matches: 9. CDR3 sequence (DNA): TGTGCCAGCTTCCGGGACAGGGGAACTAGCGAGCAGTACTTC. This sequence encodes CASFRDRGTSEQYF. The complete variable domain, with remaining parts taken from reference TRBV18 and TRBJ2-7, reads NAGVMQNPRHLVRRRGQEARLRCSPMKGHSHVYWYRQLPEEGLKFMVYLQKENIIDESGMPKERFSAEFPKEGPSILRIQQVVRGDSAAYFCASFRDRGTSEQYFGPGTRLTVT.

The V call is TRBV9, the J call TRBJ2-1; D possibly corresponds to TRBD2 (6 bases). Germline lookup yields CDR1 SGDLS and CDR2 YYNGEE. The length of the CDR3 is 14 residues. V was cut by 3 bases and J by 7 bases, with 14 bases left in between. CDR3 residues: CASSAPAGRNEQFF. CDR3 nucleotide sequence: TGTGCCAGCAGCGCCCCGGCGGGAAGGAATGAGCAGTTCTTC.

The V call is TRBV15, the J call TRBJ2-2, with a possible D match to TRBD2 (5 bases). Germline V gives CDR1 LNHNV, CDR2 YYDKDF (reference sequence). The CDR3 totals 15 residues. V gave up 0 bases and J gave up 1 base, with 6 bases separating them. The CDR3 reads CATSRDGGNTGELFF. CDR3 coding DNA: TGTGCCACCAGCAGAGATGGAGGGAACACCGGGGAGCTGTTTTTT.

The V and J genes are TRBV27 and TRBJ2-7; D gene ambiguous. This CDR3 comprises 16 residues. CDR1 is MNHEY, CDR2 SMNVEV, per germline (reference sequence). V shed 5 bases and J shed 1 base, with 18 bases lying between them. CDR3 residues: CASSSKPGPSSYEQYF. CDR3 in DNA: TGTGCCAGCAGTAGCAAACCGGGTCCGTCTTCCTACGAGCAGTACTTC.